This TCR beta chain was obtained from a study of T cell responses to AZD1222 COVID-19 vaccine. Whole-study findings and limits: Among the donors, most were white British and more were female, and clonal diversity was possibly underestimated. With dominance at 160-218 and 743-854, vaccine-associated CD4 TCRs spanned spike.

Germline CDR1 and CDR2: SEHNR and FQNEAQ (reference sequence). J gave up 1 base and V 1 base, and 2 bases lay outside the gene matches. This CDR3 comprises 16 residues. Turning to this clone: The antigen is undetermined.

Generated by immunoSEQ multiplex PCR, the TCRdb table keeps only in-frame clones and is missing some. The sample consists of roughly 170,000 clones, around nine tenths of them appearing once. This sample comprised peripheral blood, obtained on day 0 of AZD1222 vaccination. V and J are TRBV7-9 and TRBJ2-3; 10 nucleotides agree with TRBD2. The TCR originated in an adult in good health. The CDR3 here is CASSLGAGGRTDTQYF. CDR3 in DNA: TGTGCCAGCAGCTTAGGAGCGGGAGGGCGCACAGATACGCAGTATTTT.